These T cell receptor beta chains were read from a single sample in a study of T cell responses to AZD1222 COVID-19 vaccine. Generated by immunoSEQ multiplex PCR, the TCRdb table keeps only in-frame clones and is missing some. The repertoire has 89,000 or so clones, over 80% of them found once; the top ten carry 15% to 20%. Specimen: peripheral blood, collected on day 0 of AZD1222 vaccination. These TCRs come from an adult in good health. CDR3s include the opening cysteine and the closing phenylalanine or tryptophan. The D gene is left open where the match is weak. The listing skips clone size in some rows; elsewhere it reads once, few, many or a size class.

j_call d_call clone_size v_call cdr3_aa cdr3_nt
TRBJ2-3 . . TRBV27 CASSLKGLVSTDTQYF TGTGCCAGCAGTTTAAAGGGACTTGTTAGCACAGATACGCAGTATTTT
TRBJ2-3 TRBD2 . TRBV29-1 CSESELAGTDTQYF TGCAGCGAATCCGAACTAGCGGGCACAGATACGCAGTATTTT
TRBJ1-6 TRBD1 . TRBV4-2 CASSQGPNRGLMTPLHF TGTGCCAGCAGCCAAGGCCCGAACAGGGGGCTGATGACACCCCTCCACTTT
TRBJ1-1 . . TRBV7-9 CASSMGGSTEAFF TGTGCCAGCAGCATGGGAGGGTCCACTGAAGCTTTCTTT
TRBJ1-2 . few TRBV19 CASRQLQGRASGYTF TGTGCCAGTAGACAGCTGCAGGGCAGGGCATCAGGCTACACCTTC
TRBJ2-5 TRBD1 . TRBV5-1 CASSLTGTGGETQYF TGCGCCAGCAGCTTAACTGGGACAGGGGGAGAGACCCAGTACTTC
TRBJ1-1 . . TRBV3-1/TRBV3-2 CASSQGLTVEAFF TGTGCCAGCAGCCAAGGGCTGACAGTTGAAGCTTTCTTT
TRBJ1-3 . . TRBV7-7 CASSLDQGNTIYF TGTGCTAGCAGCTTAGACCAGGGGAACACCATATATTTT
TRBJ2-6 TRBD2 . TRBV29-1 CSVDGGGSGANVLTF TGCAGCGTTGACGGCGGGGGGTCTGGGGCCAACGTCCTGACTTTC
TRBJ1-4 . few TRBV28 CASSSEYLANEKLFF TGTGCCAGCAGTTCCGAGTACCTCGCTAATGAAAAACTGTTTTTT
TRBJ2-2 TRBD2 . TRBV27 CASSSYGLGETGELFF TGTGCCAGCAGTTCCTATGGACTAGGGGAAACCGGGGAGCTGTTTTTT
TRBJ1-1 . once TRBV12-3/TRBV12-4 CASSRQREAFF TGTGCCAGCAGCCGCCAGCGTGAAGCTTTCTTT
TRBJ1-2 . . TRBV27 CASSMKLGTTCTF TGTGCCAGCAGTATGAAACTGGGGACAACGTGCACCTTC
TRBJ2-2 . . TRBV18 CASSPKQGNTGELFF TGTGCCAGCTCACCTAAACAGGGGAACACCGGGGAGCTGTTTTTT
TRBJ1-3 . . TRBV4-1 CASGETGNTIYF TGCGCCAGCGGGGAGACTGGAAACACCATATATTTT
TRBJ2-3 TRBD2 . TRBV25-1 CASSLITLADRGTDTQYF TGTGCCAGCAGCCTTATAACCCTAGCGGACCGGGGAACAGATACGCAGTATTTT
TRBJ2-7 . . TRBV12-3/TRBV12-4 CASGASYEQYF TGTGCCAGCGGGGCCTCCTACGAGCAGTACTTC
TRBJ1-4 TRBD1 . TRBV28 CASTYSSGTVTSF TGTGCCAGCACCTACTCCTCCGGGACAGTAACAAGTTTT
TRBJ2-7 TRBD2 . TRBV19 CASSIVEASGRYEQYF TGTGCCAGTAGTATAGTGGAGGCTAGCGGGCGCTACGAGCAGTACTTC
TRBJ1-4 TRBD1 . TRBV6-5 CASSPGDRGNEKLFF TGTGCCAGCAGTCCAGGGGACAGGGGCAATGAAAAACTGTTTTTT
TRBJ1-1 . . TRBV12-5 CASARSYGEAFF TGTGCTAGTGCCCGGTCATATGGTGAAGCTTTCTTT
TRBJ1-1 . . TRBV19 CASITRGRRRAFF TGTGCCAGTATCACGCGGGGCCGGCGGCGGGCTTTCTTT
TRBJ1-1 . . TRBV2 CASSDSSGSEAFF TGTGCCAGCAGTGATTCGTCGGGTTCTGAAGCTTTCTTT
TRBJ2-1 TRBD2 . TRBV7-8 CASSTPTSGRTNEQFF TGTGCCAGCAGCACCCCTACTAGCGGGAGGACCAATGAGCAGTTCTTC
TRBJ2-1 . . TRBV19 CASSARVSEQFF TGTGCCAGTAGTGCCAGGGTCAGTGAGCAGTTCTTC
TRBJ2-1 . . TRBV5-6 CASSPRGAWGNEQFF TGTGCCAGCAGCCCCCGGGGGGCTTGGGGCAATGAGCAGTTCTTC
TRBJ1-2 TRBD1 . TRBV7-8 CASSRDRGYGYTF TGTGCCAGCAGCCGCGACAGGGGCTATGGCTACACCTTC
TRBJ1-2 . few TRBV5-6 CASSLAGALYGYTF TGTGCCAGCAGCTTGGCCGGTGCCTTATATGGCTACACCTTC
TRBJ1-6 . . TRBV11-2 CASSRVGGNSPLHF TGTGCCAGCAGCAGGGTCGGGGGGAATTCACCCCTCCACTTT
TRBJ2-7 TRBD1 . TRBV11-2 CASSSLQGALNEQYF TGTGCCAGCAGCTCCTTACAGGGGGCACTTAACGAGCAGTACTTC
TRBJ2-7 . once TRBV5-6 CASSFLSGSRLYF TGTGCCAGCAGCTTTCTTTCCGGGTCCAGGCTGTACTTC
TRBJ1-2 . . TRBV28 CASSENTGNGYTF TGTGCCAGCAGCGAGAACACCGGAAATGGCTACACCTTC
TRBJ1-6 TRBD1 . TRBV28 CASSLQGASSPLHF TGTGCCAGCAGTTTACAGGGGGCTAGTTCACCCCTCCACTTT
TRBJ2-7 . . TRBV2 CASSLSSYEQYF TGTGCCAGCAGCCTTAGCTCCTACGAGCAGTACTTC
TRBJ2-5 TRBD2 . TRBV5-4 CATSGTTVVGETQYF TGTGCCACCTCAGGGACTACGGTTGTAGGAGAGACCCAGTACTTC
TRBJ1-2 TRBD1 . TRBV5-1 CASSSGTAVYGYTF TGCGCCAGCAGCTCCGGGACAGCGGTCTATGGCTACACCTTC
TRBJ2-7 . . TRBV20-1 CSASGKEVSYEQYF TGCAGTGCTAGTGGAAAGGAAGTCTCCTACGAGCAGTACTTC
TRBJ2-7 TRBD2 . TRBV6-2/TRBV6-3 CASSYSIWGREDSYEQYF TGTGCCAGCAGTTACTCGATTTGGGGGCGGGAGGATTCCTACGAGCAGTACTTC
TRBJ2-1 . . TRBV5-4 CASSLVEAGNFRVF TGTGCCAGCAGCTTGGTCGAAGCAGGGAATTTCAGAGTCTTC
TRBJ1-2 TRBD1 . TRBV12-3/TRBV12-4 CASSWDRVYGYTF TGTGCCAGCAGCTGGGACAGGGTGTATGGCTACACCTTC
TRBJ1-2 . . TRBV5-1 CASIDLSGGAFRGYTF TGCGCCAGCATCGACCTTTCTGGGGGCGCATTCAGGGGCTACACCTTC
TRBJ2-7 . . TRBV5-6 CASSLPGLATSYEQYF TGTGCCAGCAGCTTGCCGGGGCTAGCGACTTCCTACGAGCAGTACTTC
TRBJ2-1 . . TRBV19 CASSMKAGTGAGNYNEQFF TGTGCCAGTAGTATGAAAGCTGGGACTGGGGCTGGAAACTACAATGAGCAGTTCTTC
TRBJ1-2 TRBD1 . TRBV5-1 CASSSTGPYGYTF TGCGCCAGCAGCTCGACAGGGCCCTATGGCTACACCTTC
TRBJ2-5 . . TRBV29-1 CSVGRAETQYF TGCAGCGTTGGAAGGGCAGAGACCCAGTACTTC
TRBJ2-7 . . TRBV9 CASSKQTVGSYEQYF TGTGCCAGCAGCAAGCAGACAGTTGGCTCCTACGAGCAGTACTTC
TRBJ1-1 . . TRBV18 CASSPVGISDWNTEAFF TGTGCCAGCTCACCAGTTGGAATTTCGGACTGGAACACTGAAGCTTTCTTT
TRBJ2-5 . . TRBV5-6 CASSLGGPQYF TGTGCCAGCAGCTTGGGAGGGCCCCAGTACTTC